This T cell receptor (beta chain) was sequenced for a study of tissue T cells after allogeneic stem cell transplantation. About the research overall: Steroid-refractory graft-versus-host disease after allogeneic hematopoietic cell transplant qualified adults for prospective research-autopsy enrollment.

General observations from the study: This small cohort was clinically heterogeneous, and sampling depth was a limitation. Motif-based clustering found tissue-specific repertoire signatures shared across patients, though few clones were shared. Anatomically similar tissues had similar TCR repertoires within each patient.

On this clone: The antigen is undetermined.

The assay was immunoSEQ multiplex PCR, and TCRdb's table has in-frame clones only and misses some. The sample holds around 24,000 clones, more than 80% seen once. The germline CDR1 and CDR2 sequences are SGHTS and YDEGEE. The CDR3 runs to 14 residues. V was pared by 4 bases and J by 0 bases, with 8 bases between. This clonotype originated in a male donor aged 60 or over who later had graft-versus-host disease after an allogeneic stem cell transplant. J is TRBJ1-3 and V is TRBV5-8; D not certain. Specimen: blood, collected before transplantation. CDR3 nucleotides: TGTGCCAGCAGCCCGAGCAGCTCTGGAAACACCATATATTTT. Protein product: CASSPSSSGNTIYF.